A selection of T cell receptor beta chains follows, all from one sample in a study of T-cell reconstitution after alpha-beta-depleted transplantation in children. TCRdb re-derived calls from the PCR reads in MiXCR, one entry per CDR3 protein. The sample contains about a million distinct CDR3 sequences, about 31% of which appear only once. The material was PBMCs, mostly from graft donor cells, obtained 360 days after TCRalphabeta/CD19-depleted stem cell transplant. The receptor set was obtained from a boy less than two years old who had a stem cell transplant for SCID, so the T cells may come from the graft donor. Each CDR3 is given with its conserved first and last residue. The D gene is left open where the match is weak. The size of a clone is reported for some rows only, either as once, few or many, or as a class for expanded clones.

few,TRBJ2-1,TRBD2,TRBV20-1,TGCAGTGCTAGAGAGCTAGCGGCTTCCTACAATGAGCAGTTCTTC,CSARELAASYNEQFF
NA,TRBJ2-7,NA,TRBV20-1,TGCAGTGCTTCGAGACCGGACGAGCAGTACTTC,CSASRPDEQYF
many,TRBJ2-2,NA,TRBV12-3/TRBV12-4,TGTGCCAGCAGTTTAGCACAACCCCGGGGGCCCACCGGGGAGCTGTTTTTT,CASSLAQPRGPTGELFF
few,TRBJ2-3,NA,TRBV4-1,TGCGCCAGCAGCCAAGAAGGGGCTAGCTGGGGAGATACGCAGTATTTT,CASSQEGASWGDTQYF
NA,TRBJ2-7,TRBD1,TRBV28,TGTGCCAGCCGGGACAGGCGCCCCCCCTACGAGCAGTACTTC,CASRDRRPPYEQYF
few,TRBJ2-7,TRBD1,TRBV10-2,TGCGCCAGCAGAGGGGGCAACGAGCAGTACTTC,CASRGGNEQYF
few,TRBJ2-7,TRBD1,TRBV2,TGTGCCAGCAGACCCGGACAGGCCGGCTACGAGCAGTACTTC,CASRPGQAGYEQYF
NA,TRBJ2-3,NA,TRBV6-1,TGTGCCAGCAGCCGGGTCGCATACCCCACGACGGATACGCAGTATTTT,CASSRVAYPTTDTQYF
NA,TRBJ1-1,NA,TRBV27,TGTGCCAGCAGTTTACAGGGGCCTGAGACTGAAGCTTTCTTT,CASSLQGPETEAFF
NA,TRBJ1-5,NA,TRBV4-1,TGCGCCAGCAGCCGGACATCGGTGACTCAGCCCCAGCATTTT,CASSRTSVTQPQHF
few,TRBJ1-2,NA,TRBV6-2/TRBV6-3,TGTGCCAGCAGTAACACCGACATCTATGGCTACACCTTC,CASSNTDIYGYTF
NA,TRBJ2-1,NA,TRBV5-1,TGCGCCAGCAGCACGGTGACGGGGTCCCCCTACAATGAGCAGTTCTTC,CASSTVTGSPYNEQFF
many,TRBJ2-1,TRBD1,TRBV2,TGTGCCAGCAGCAGGGACAGCAATGAGCAGTTCTTC,CASSRDSNEQFF
few,TRBJ1-6,NA,TRBV12-3/TRBV12-4,TGTGCCAGCAACTTGGGGTTTCCCAATTCACCCCTCCACTTT,CASNLGFPNSPLHF
NA,TRBJ2-4,NA,TRBV19,TGTGCCAGTAGAAAGCAGGGAGAGGGCAAAAACATTCAGTACTTC,CASRKQGEGKNIQYF
few,TRBJ2-1,TRBD2,TRBV4-1,TGCGCCAGCAGCCAAACAGGCGGGGGGCCCAATGAGCAGTTCTTC,CASSQTGGGPNEQFF
few,TRBJ1-2,NA,TRBV3-1,TGTGCCAGCAGCCATACCATACAGGGCTATGGCTACACCTTC,CASSHTIQGYGYTF
few,TRBJ2-1,NA,TRBV24-1,TGTGCCACCAGTGACGTGGGTCTGACTGACTACAATGAGCAGTTCTTC,CATSDVGLTDYNEQFF
NA,TRBJ2-7,TRBD2,TRBV10-3,TGTGCCATCAGTGAGTCGGGGGGGACTAAGAGGGCCAGGATGTACGAGCAGTACTTC,CAISESGGTKRARMYEQYF
few,TRBJ2-7,TRBD1,TRBV28,TGTGCCAGCAGTTTCGAGTCCGGACAGGGGGTTTACGAGCAGTACTTC,CASSFESGQGVYEQYF
NA,TRBJ2-5,TRBD1,TRBV11-1,TGTGCCAGCAGCTTATACGGACGGGGACAGGGTAAAGAGACCCAGTACTTC,CASSLYGRGQGKETQYF
NA,TRBJ1-2,TRBD1,TRBV12-3/TRBV12-4,TGCGCCAGCAGCCTGGGACAGGGGTTTGGCTACACCTTC,CASSLGQGFGYTF
NA,TRBJ1-2,TRBD1,TRBV9,TGTGCCAGCAGCGGTCAGACAGGGACCTATGGCTACACCTTC,CASSGQTGTYGYTF
NA,TRBJ2-2,NA,TRBV5-6,TGTGCCAGCAGCCCACCCCCACAGGAGAACACCGGGGAGCTGTTTTTT,CASSPPPQENTGELFF
NA,TRBJ2-5,TRBD2,TRBV29-1,TGCAGCGTTGAGTTAGCGGGGGAGTGGGAGACCCAGTACTTC,CSVELAGEWETQYF
few,TRBJ2-5,NA,TRBV15,TGTGCCACCAGCAGAGTTCAGGCCCAAGAGACCCAGTACTTC,CATSRVQAQETQYF
few,TRBJ1-5,TRBD1,TRBV28,TGTGCCAGCAGTTTAGGGGCCCTGGACAGGGGGGAGTGGAATCAGCCCCAGCATTTT,CASSLGALDRGEWNQPQHF
few,TRBJ2-1,TRBD2,TRBV2,TGTGCCAGCAATGTGGGGCTAGCGGGGGTACATGAGCAGTTCTTC,CASNVGLAGVHEQFF
once,TRBJ2-1,NA,TRBV11-2,TGTGCCAGCAGCTTAGATCGAGGGGGGGGGCTAGCTAATGAGCAGTTCTTC,CASSLDRGGGLANEQFF
few,TRBJ1-4,NA,TRBV4-2,TGTGCCAGCAGCCAAACCGCCAGGCCGGGTAATGAAAAACTGTTTTTT,CASSQTARPGNEKLFF
few,TRBJ1-1,NA,TRBV5-1,TGCGCCAGCAGCTCACAGCTCATGAACACTGAAGCTTTCTTT,CASSSQLMNTEAFF
once,TRBJ1-4,NA,TRBV5-1,TGCGCCAGCAGTGGCAGGGGTAACGAAAAACTGTTTTTT,CASSGRGNEKLFF
few,TRBJ2-7,NA,TRBV6-1,TGTGCCAGCAGAAACCGGGACTTACGCTCCTACGAGCAGTACTTC,CASRNRDLRSYEQYF
NA,TRBJ2-1,TRBD1,TRBV20-1,TGCAGTGCTGCGACAGGGGCTGAAAGCTCCTACAATGAGCAGTTCTTC,CSAATGAESSYNEQFF
NA,TRBJ2-3,NA,TRBV12-3/TRBV12-4,TGTGCCAGCAGTCCCCGGGGACCGGCCCAAGATACGCAGTATTTT,CASSPRGPAQDTQYF
NA,TRBJ2-7,TRBD2,TRBV12-3/TRBV12-4,TGTGCCAGCAGTTTCGCGACTAGCGGGGCCCCCTACGAGCAGTACTTC,CASSFATSGAPYEQYF
few,TRBJ2-7,NA,TRBV5-1,TGCGCCAGCAGCTCCCGGGACGCTAACTACGAGCAGTACTTC,CASSSRDANYEQYF
few,TRBJ1-1,NA,TRBV6-5,TGTGCCAGCCTGACAGGTTCTGAAGCTTTCTTT,CASLTGSEAFF
NA,TRBJ1-3,TRBD1,TRBV12-3/TRBV12-4,TGTGCCAGCAGTCCCCGACAGGGGCCCACTGGAAACACCATATATTTT,CASSPRQGPTGNTIYF
NA,TRBJ2-3,NA,TRBV18,TGTGCCAGCTCACCAGTACCGAGCACAGATACGCAGTATTTT,CASSPVPSTDTQYF
few,TRBJ2-1,TRBD2,TRBV4-2,TGTGCCAGCAGCCAACCCAGCGGGGGGGCGTACAATGAGCAGTTCTTC,CASSQPSGGAYNEQFF